This entry lists 2 T cell receptor beta chains sequenced from one sample in a study of cytomegalovirus exposure and HLA in healthy donors. The PCR ran on 60 Vbeta and 13 Jbeta primers. TCRdb keeps only in-frame clones here, not all; method: immunoSEQ multiplex PCR. The repertoire includes 100,000 to 150,000 clones, around 75% of them detected once, and 7.5% to 9.5% sits in the top ten. The sample consisted of PBMCs. These receptors were obtained from a woman between 50 and 59 years old in good health and CMV-seropositive.

This clone was detected only once. The chain combines TRBV19 with TRBJ1-5, with D perhaps TRBD1 (6 bases). Germline V gene sequence: CDR1 LNHDA, CDR2 SQIVND (reference sequence). With 0 bases removed from V and 5 bases from J, the gap between germline ends came to 11 bases. The length of the CDR3 is 15 residues. The CDR3 loop reads CASSIENRVYQPQHF. CDR3 bases: TGTGCCAGTAGTATAGAAAACAGGGTTTATCAGCCCCAGCATTTT.

Only a few counts were recorded for this clone. The V gene is TRBV7-2, the J gene TRBJ1-5, with unresolved D. This CDR3 is built from 16 residues. Looked up from germline, CDR1 is SGHTA and CDR2 is FQGNSA. V dropped 0 bases and J dropped 1 base, with 10 bases sitting between them. CDR3: CASSLALGVSNQPQHF. The CDR3 region has the DNA TGTGCCAGCAGCTTAGCGCTCGGGGTGAGCAATCAGCCCCAGCATTTT. Full variable domain (missing parts from reference TRBV7-2 and TRBJ1-5): GAGVSQSPSNKVTEKGKDVELRCDPISGHTALYWYRQSLGQGLEFLIYFQGNSAPDKSGLPSDRFSAERTGGSVSTLTIQRTQQEDSAVYLCASSLALGVSNQPQHFGDGTRLSIL.